This is a list of T cell receptor beta chains from one sample in a study of T cells in localized non-small cell lung cancer. Measured with immunoSEQ multiplex PCR; TCRdb has only the in-frame clones, and not every one. The sample has around 78,000 clones; approximately 90% are singletons. The source was peripheral blood, collected before any cancer treatment. The receptor set was obtained from a woman aged 35 to 69 with stage I squamous cell lung carcinoma. The CDR3 runs from the conserved cysteine through the conserved F or W. The D gene is left open where the match is weak. Size is stated for part of the rows, as once, few or many counts, or as a class when the clone is expanded.

V: TRBV2; size: .; D: TRBD1; J: TRBJ2-7; CDR3: CASSLGQGYEQYF; DNA: TGTGCCAGCAGCCTGGGACAGGGGTACGAGCAGTACTTC
V: TRBV27; size: .; D: .; J: TRBJ1-1; CDR3: CASSLGANTEAFF; DNA: TGTGCCAGCAGTTTAGGAGCCAACACTGAAGCTTTCTTT
V: TRBV6-6; size: .; D: .; J: TRBJ1-1; CDR3: CASRREAVNTEAFF; DNA: TGTGCCAGCAGAAGGGAGGCGGTGAACACTGAAGCTTTCTTT
V: TRBV2; size: .; D: .; J: TRBJ1-2; CDR3: CASTERSLNYGYTF; DNA: TGTGCCAGCACCGAAAGGAGTTTAAACTATGGCTACACCTTC
V: TRBV7-8; size: .; D: TRBD1; J: TRBJ1-6; CDR3: CASSLLGGQGNSPLHF; DNA: TGTGCCAGCAGCTTGTTGGGGGGACAGGGTAATTCACCCCTCCACTTT
V: TRBV10-3; size: .; D: TRBD1; J: TRBJ1-1; CDR3: CAIRTTGDNTEAFF; DNA: TGTGCCATCAGAACGACAGGGGACAACACTGAAGCTTTCTTT
V: TRBV28; size: .; D: .; J: TRBJ1-2; CDR3: CASRSLLYGYTF; DNA: TGTGCCAGCAGGTCCCTACTCTATGGCTACACCTTC
V: TRBV10-1; size: few; D: TRBD2; J: TRBJ2-3; CDR3: CASSGGTSGGFMDTQYF; DNA: TGCGCCAGCAGTGGAGGGACTAGCGGGGGTTTTATGGATACGCAGTATTTT
V: TRBV6-1; size: .; D: TRBD1; J: TRBJ1-6; CDR3: CASSRGQGGDSPLHF; DNA: TGTGCCAGCAGCAGGGGACAGGGAGGCGATTCACCCCTCCACTTT
V: TRBV15; size: .; D: TRBD2; J: TRBJ2-1; CDR3: CATSPRLAGHNEQFF; DNA: TGTGCCACCAGCCCAAGACTAGCGGGGCACAATGAGCAGTTCTTC